This passage covers 13 T cell receptor beta chains from one sample sequenced in a study of T cells expressing NK-cell markers (dated by TCRdb to 2020 to 2022). Libraries were made using 5' RACE. The data were produced on an Illumina HiSeq 2000. TCRdb reprocessed the reads and provides one entry for every CDR3 protein sequence; no DNA is given. The table held for this sample gives hundreds of thousands of distinct CDR3 sequences. The top ten clonotypes cover 3% to 4.5% of the sample. Sequenced material: blood T cells: a sorted CD56 or NKG2C T cell subset, CD4+ or CD8+ T cells, or bulk PBMC T cells (not recorded which). The source of these receptors is a man between 18 and 29 years old in good health. Donor details come from another sample of the same person, matched by shared clones.

Here the CDR3 reads CASMASGRNEQFF. This sequence joins TRBV6-6 and TRBJ2-1; there is no DNA to check the TCRdb D call of TRBD2. CDR3 length: 13 amino acids. From germline, CDR1 is MNHNY and CDR2 SVGAGI (reference sequence).

This sequence joins TRBV12-3 or TRBV12-4 and TRBJ2-4; as DNA is missing, the TRBD2 call by TCRdb cannot be tested. CDR3 length: 17 amino acids. CDR3 residues: CASSLLAGGLAKNIQYF.

This CDR3 is CASSGGGANHEQYF. V and J are TRBV28 and TRBJ2-7; lacking DNA, the TRBD1 call made by TCRdb goes unchecked. The CDR3 has 14 residues. Looked up from germline, CDR1 is MDHEN and CDR2 is SYDVKM. Looking up the rest from reference TRBV28 and TRBJ2-7 gives the full variable domain: DVKVTQSSRYLVKRTGEKVFLECVQDMDHENMFWYRQDPGLGLRLIYFSYDVKMKEKGDIPEGYSVSREKKERFSLILESASTNQTSMYLCASSGGGANHEQYFGPGTRLTVT.

J is TRBJ1-2 and V is TRBV11-2; as DNA is missing, the TRBD1 call by TCRdb cannot be tested. CDR3 length: 15 amino acids. Germline V gene sequence: CDR1 SGHAT, CDR2 FQNNGV. CDR3 region: CASSLTRDSSMGYTF.

The chain links TRBV20-1 to TRBJ2-3; without DNA, the TCRdb call of TRBD1 cannot be checked. Germline V gene data show CDR1 as DFQATT and CDR2 as SNEGSKA (reference sequence). The CDR3 sequence is 11 residues long. This CDR3 reads CSAGGSNTQYF.

The V call is TRBV9, the J call TRBJ2-1; TCRdb's assignment of TRBD1 cannot be checked, as there is no DNA. CDR1 and CDR2 (germline): SGDLS, YYNGEE. This CDR3 is 14 amino acids long. The CDR3: CASGPPKIYNEQFF.

The chain uses TRBV5-1 and TRBJ1-3; the D call from TCRdb, TRBD1, cannot be confirmed without DNA. Germline values: CDR1 SGHRS, CDR2 YFSETQ. This CDR3 spans 16 amino acids. The CDR3 is CASSLVQGSSGNTIYF.

The rearrangement joins TRBV4-1 to TRBJ2-4; TCRdb's assignment of TRBD1 cannot be checked, as there is no DNA. The germline CDR1 and CDR2 sequences are MGHRA and YSYEKL. CDR3 length: 17 amino acids. The CDR3: CASSPETGHPIKNIQYF.

V and J are TRBV29-1 and TRBJ2-1; lacking DNA, the TRBD2 call made by TCRdb goes unchecked. From germline, CDR1 is SQVTM and CDR2 ANQGSEA. This CDR3 contains 17 residues. The CDR3 loop is CSVGGLWGLAAYNEQFF.

V and J are TRBV5-5 and TRBJ2-2; the D call from TCRdb, TRBD1, cannot be confirmed without DNA. The length of the CDR3 is 17 residues. The germline gives CDR1 SGHKS, CDR2 YYEKEE (reference sequence). CDR3 sequence reads: CASSPRLGGTRTGELFF.

The chain has TRBV10-3 and TRBJ2-1; TCRdb outputs TRBD1, but without DNA this stays unchecked. Per the germline V gene, CDR1 is ENHRY and CDR2 is SYGVKD. This CDR3 has 12 residues. CDR3 protein: CAIRPGGVEQFF.

The CDR3 protein is CASTTDGNEQFF. This chain connects TRBV9 to TRBJ2-1. CDR3 length: 12 amino acids. The germline CDR1 and CDR2 sequences are SGDLS and YYNGEE.

The chain recombines TRBV6-1 with TRBJ2-5; the TCRdb D gene call, TRBD1, has no DNA to confirm it. From germline, CDR1 is MNHNS and CDR2 SASEGT. CDR3 length: 14 residues. CDR3 region: CASSDPARRETQYF.